This TCR beta chain was recorded in a study of human T cells and chemical hapten exposure (dated by TCRdb to the early 2020s). With regard to the full study: Libraries were pooled for sequencing, and per-sample TCR yields varied mainly because of small differences in library volumes within the pool. The study tracked peripheral blood TCR repertoire changes in vivo during primary and secondary sensitization to the hapten diphenylcyclopropenone (DPC) in alopecia patients. Broader findings and caveats from the paper: After repeated subsampling, changes were observed in the strength of the expansion versus patch-test correlation and in the threshold at which the correlation became significant. DPC sensitization did not change the number of TCRs with a frequency above 1 in 1000, and there was no evidence of changes in global repertoire structure.

Library preparation attached unique molecular identifiers to individual cDNA molecules for quantitative, reproducible TCR counting. Both TCR alpha and TCR beta chains were sequenced from each blood RNA sample. Per the authors' processing: A median of around 96,000 TCRs per sample was observed, with a range of 23,224 to 690,600. V, J and CDR3 annotation of the TCR reads was carried out using the Decombinator software suite. For PS versus PT1 abundance plots, all samples were subsampled to the same number of TCRs (28,000). Expanded TCRs were defined as absent before sensitization and observed at least eight times at the 2-week time point. Starting from the raw public reads, TCRdb applied fastp trimming at Q25, assembled clones with MiXCR and retained in-frame beta chains. Duplicate CDR3 protein sequences are folded into a single record with the most common DNA and genes. The V and J calls were not made by the authors but by TCRdb's processing. The sample has about 120,000 distinct CDR3 sequences on record, over 6.5% of them singletons. Of the sample, about 1.4% is held by the ten largest clones.

V loses 0 bases, J loses 6 bases, and the germline ends lie 16 bases apart. Via the germline V gene (reference sequence), CDR1 is SGHNT and CDR2 YYREEE. From the cysteine through the phenylalanine, the CDR3 covers 15 amino acids. The only DNA kept is the CDR3, 45 bases in frame from the first base. Unfractionated whole blood was collected in Tempus Blood RNA tubes, and total RNA was extracted from that blood. Five healthy volunteers acted as controls for TCR sequencing and had blood drawn at day 0, 2 weeks and 6 weeks. This clonotype was detected only a few times. Its antigen has not been determined. Base-call qualities are not available, and no considerably larger clone is one nucleotide away.

The TCR sequence derives from a human donor in good health. Some clones in this sample may be carry-over from other donors' samples. Donor details come from another sample of the same person, matched by shared clones. The chain was built from TRBV5-4 and TRBJ2-7; possibly the D gene is TRBD1, per 6 matching bases. Specimen: whole blood. The CDR3 here reads CASSLATGTAGEQYF. The nucleotide sequence reads as follows: TGTGCCAGCAGCTTGGCCACAGGGACCGCTGGCGAGCAGTACTTC.